In this sample, the clone carrying this T cell receptor (beta chain) turned up many times. The source of the sample is a study of human T cells and chemical hapten exposure. Time point meaning: patch test 2, 6 weeks after DPC sensitization. Treatment described: therapeutic diphenylcyclopropenone sensitization with weekly scalp DPC. The authors extracted total RNA from unfractionated whole blood. Germline V gene lookup returns CDR1 LNHDA and CDR2 SQIVND (reference sequence). The CDR3 totals 14 residues. V gave up 3 bases and J gave up 5 bases; unmatched junction bases: 4. Each CDR3 protein is one row after TCRdb ran MiXCR on the RACE reads. This table holds over 60,000 distinct CDR3 sequences, 10% found once.

The starting material was whole blood, obtained in connection with sensitization to the hapten diphenylcyclopropenone (DPC). The receptor's source is a woman aged 50 to 60 with alopecia areata. Some clones in this sample may be carry-over from other donors' samples. V usage is TRBV19 and J usage is TRBJ2-7; 10 bases are shared with TRBD2. The CDR3 region has the DNA TGTGCCAGTAGTATTAATAGCGGGAGGAACGAGCAGTACTTC. Amino acid sequence: CASSINSGRNEQYF. The variable domain in full, completed from reference TRBV19 and TRBJ2-7, reads DGGITQSPKYLFRKEGQNVTLSCEQNLNHDAMYWYRQDPGQGLRLIYYSQIVNDFQKGDIAEGYSVSREKKESFPLTVTSAQKNPTAFYLCASSINSGRNEQYFGPGTRLTVT.